This TCR beta chain was found in a study of blood T cell repertoires in COVID-19. Study as a whole: Two negative PCRs, clearance, or symptom resolution had been documented for recovered Cohort 3 donors. From T cells, B-cell-depleted T cells, or PBMCs came the material, which was cDNA or gDNA.

Measured with immunoSEQ multiplex PCR; TCRdb has only the in-frame clones, and not every one. The table records about 170,000 clones, 79% of them present only once. The study drew participants aged about 18 to 95 years from approximately 23 US areas. The sequencing sample was made of PBMCs or T cells enriched from blood (not recorded which). The clonotype originates from a woman between 65 and 79 years old in a cohort exposed to, infected with or recovered from COVID-19 (not recorded which).

The CDR3 loop is CASRAPGTQNEKLFF. For the CDR3, the DNA is TGTGCCAGCAGAGCCCCCGGGACTCAGAATGAAAAACTGTTTTTT. The rearrangement uses TRBV28 and TRBJ1-4; tentatively, D is TRBD1 (5 bases). Germline V gene data show CDR1 as MDHEN and CDR2 as SYDVKM. The CDR3 is made up of 15 amino acids. The V end lost 6 bases, the J end lost 5 bases, and 16 bases lay between the germline ends.